This T cell receptor (beta chain) was obtained from a study of blood T cells in healthy people across ages. Together with a sample-barcoded 5' primer, a J-beta primer mix was included in a second PCR lasting about 6 to 12 cycles. MiXCR, run by TCRdb on the 5' RACE reads, gives a single entry per CDR3 protein. The data show about 680,000 distinct CDR3 sequences, about half seen once. Study-level points and caveats: The recorded TCR beta diversity per million T cells decreased in a roughly linear manner with age.

Germline V gives CDR1 SGHAT, CDR2 FQNNGV. Trimming removed 2 bases from V and 1 base from J; junction bases left unmatched: 4. CDR3 size: 15 residues. This clonotype has a handful of counts. Its specificity is unknown. Per sample, a minimum of 6.5 million PBMCs were isolated. The chain recombines TRBV11-2 with TRBJ2-5, with 7 nucleotides matching TRBD2. The source material was blood. This sequence originates from a woman aged 60-75 years in good health. The CDR3 region is CASSLSRTSQETQYF. CDR3 bases: TGTGCCAGCAGCTTATCTCGGACTAGCCAAGAGACCCAGTACTTC.